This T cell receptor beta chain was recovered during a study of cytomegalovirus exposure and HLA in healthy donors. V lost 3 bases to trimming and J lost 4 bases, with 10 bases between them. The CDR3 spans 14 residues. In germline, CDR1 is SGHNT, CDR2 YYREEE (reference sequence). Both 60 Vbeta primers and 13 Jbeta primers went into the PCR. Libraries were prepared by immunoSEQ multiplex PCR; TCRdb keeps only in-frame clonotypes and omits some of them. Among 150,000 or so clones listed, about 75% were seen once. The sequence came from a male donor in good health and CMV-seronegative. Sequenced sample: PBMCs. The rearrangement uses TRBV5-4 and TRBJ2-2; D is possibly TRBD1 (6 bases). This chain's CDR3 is CASSSGQSTGELFF. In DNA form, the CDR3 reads TGTGCCAGCAGCTCGGGACAAAGCACCGGGGAGCTGTTTTTT.